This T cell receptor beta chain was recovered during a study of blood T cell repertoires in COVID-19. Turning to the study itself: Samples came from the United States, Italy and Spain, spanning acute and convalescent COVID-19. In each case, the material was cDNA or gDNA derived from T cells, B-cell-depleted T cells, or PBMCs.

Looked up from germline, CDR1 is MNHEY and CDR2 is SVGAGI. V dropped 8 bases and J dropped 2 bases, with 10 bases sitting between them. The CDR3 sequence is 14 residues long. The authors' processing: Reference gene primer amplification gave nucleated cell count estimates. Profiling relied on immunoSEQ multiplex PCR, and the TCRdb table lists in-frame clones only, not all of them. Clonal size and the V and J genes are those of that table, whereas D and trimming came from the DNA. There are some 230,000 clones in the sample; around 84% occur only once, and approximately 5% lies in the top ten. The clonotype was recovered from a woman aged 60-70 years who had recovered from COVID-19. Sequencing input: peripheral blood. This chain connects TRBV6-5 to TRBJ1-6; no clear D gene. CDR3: CASSRFTYNSPLHF. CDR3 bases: TGTGCCAGCTCCCGGTTTACCTATAATTCACCCCTCCACTTT.